The source of this T cell receptor beta chain is a study of blood T cell repertoires in COVID-19. About the study: Acute and convalescent COVID-19 samples came from the United States, Italy and Spain. PBMCs, B-cell-depleted T cells, or T cells provided the cDNA or gDNA that made up the material.

Per the original data handling: Amplification of reference gene primers was used by the study to estimate nucleated cell counts. The assay was immunoSEQ multiplex PCR, and TCRdb's table has in-frame clones only and misses some. The DNA gave D and trimming, while V, J and clone size come from that table. This sample has hundreds of thousands of clones, with 70% to 90% found just once. The germline V gene has CDR1 KGHSH and CDR2 LQKENI. V was pared by 4 bases and J by 1 base, with 7 bases between. CDR3 size: 13 residues. This clonotype was obtained from a woman between 18 and 29 years old who had recovered from COVID-19. The sample taken for sequencing was peripheral blood. The chain links TRBV18 to TRBJ2-5; D unclear. The CDR3 DNA sequence: TGTGCCAGCTCACTACAGTTCCAAGAGACCCAGTACTTC. It yields the protein CASSLQFQETQYF.